This T cell receptor (beta chain) was recovered during a study of CD8+CD57+ T cells in acquired aplastic anemia. Trimming took off 4 bases at V and 7 bases at J, with 5 bases between the two ends. Germline lookup yields CDR1 LNHNV and CDR2 YYDKDF (reference sequence). The CDR3 loop spans 12 amino acids. The study profiled TCR beta VDJ and CDR3 using genomic DNA as template. TCRdb reprocessed the reads with MiXCR, giving one entry per CDR3 protein. The repertoire has 170,000 or so distinct CDR3 sequences, roughly 65% of them found once; the top ten carry approximately 46%. Patients chosen for sequencing had shown CD8+CD57+ cell expansion by flow cytometry. This clonotype has a handful of counts.

Sequenced material: sorted CD4+, CD8+, or CD8+CD57+ T cells (not recorded which) from PBMCs. The clonotype was recovered from a human donor with aplastic anemia. V gene TRBV15 combines with J gene TRBJ1-6; D unresolved. The CDR3 sequence: CATSTGNSPLHF. The CDR3 DNA sequence: TGTGCCACCAGCACCGGGAATTCACCCCTCCACTTT.